This paragraph reports one T cell receptor (beta chain). The antigen remains unidentified. This entry belongs to a study of shared clonotypes between healthy human individuals. The assay ran at deep level. Several immunoSEQ plates received, in even portions, the genomic DNA of each subset. Unsorted PBMC replicate PCRs drew on about 280 ng DNA, representing some 28,000 T cell genomes. Measured with immunoSEQ multiplex PCR; TCRdb has only the in-frame clones, and not every one. The repertoire holds roughly 490,000 clones, with around 79% as singletons. Regarding the study as a whole: The diversity represented, both genetic and in exposure history, was limited by few donors.

Trimming pared 0 bases from V and 4 bases from J, leaving 9 bases between. CDR1 and CDR2 (germline): SNHLY, FYNNEI. This CDR3 spans 14 amino acids. Sequencing was performed on PBMCs. The chain combines TRBV2 with TRBJ1-2; the D is unclear. The clonotype was recovered from a woman in her forties in good health. Some clones in this sample may be carry-over from other donors' samples. Written as DNA, the CDR3 is TGTGCCAGCAGTGAAGCCAGAAGGGCCTATGGCTACACCTTC. As protein: CASSEARRAYGYTF.